These 27 T cell receptor beta chains came from one sample sequenced in a study of patients and donors after allogeneic stem cell transplantation. From the RT-PCR reads, TCRdb called clonotypes with MiXCR, one entry per CDR3 protein. The repertoire holds some 880,000 distinct CDR3 sequences, with about 20% as singletons. Sequences were obtained from blood, either unsorted or a sorted T cell fraction (not recorded which). Source of these receptors: a human donor who was either an allogeneic HSCT recipient or a stem cell or donor lymphocyte infusion donor (not recorded which). It is not recorded whose cells these are; they may come from a transplant donor.

This clonotype has at least ten counts. The gene calls are TRBV20-1 and TRBJ2-1; TRBD2 agrees at 11 bases. Per germline, CDR1 DFQATT and CDR2 SNEGSKA (reference sequence). Trimming cost V 2 bases and J 2 bases; bases outside gene matches: 2. The CDR3 runs 15 residues. Here the CDR3 reads CSARRSGGAYNEQFF. Here the CDR3 DNA reads TGCAGTGCTAGACGTAGCGGGGGGGCCTACAATGAGCAGTTCTTC.

This clonotype has just a few counts. This chain uses TRBV30 with TRBJ2-3; D is ambiguous. CDR3 size: 14 residues. Per germline, CDR1 GTSNPN and CDR2 SVGIG (reference sequence). Trimming left V 2 bases short and J 13 bases short, with 22 bases between. As DNA, the CDR3 is TGTGCCTGGAGTCCCCGGAGAATCGGTCAGCGTGAGTATTTT. Translating it yields CAWSPRRIGQREYF. The variable domain in full, with the rest retrieved from reference TRBV30 and TRBJ2-3, is SQTIHQWPATLVQPVGSPLSLECTVEGTSNPNLYWYRQAAGRGLQLLFYSVGIGQISSEVPQNLSASRPQDRQFILSSKKLLLSDSGFYLCAWSPRRIGQREYFGPGTRLTVL.

V is TRBV12-3 or TRBV12-4 and J is TRBJ2-7, with D perhaps being TRBD1 or TRBD2 (5 bases each). This CDR3 is built from 16 residues. V shed 5 bases and J shed 0 bases, with 17 bases lying between them. The CDR3 protein is CASSRTGTLNSYEQYF. The CDR3 DNA is TGTGCCAGCAGTCGTACCGGGACGCTAAACTCCTACGAGCAGTACTTC.

This chain connects TRBV6-1 to TRBJ2-5; weak D call: TRBD2 (6 bases). CDR1 is MNHNS and CDR2 is SASEGT in the germline V gene. The V and J ends lost 10 bases and 1 base respectively, with 13 bases between them. The length of the CDR3 is 13 residues. The CDR3 is CAILEGGQETQYF. CDR3 DNA sequence: TGTGCCATCCTCGAGGGAGGCCAAGAGACCCAGTACTTC.

The chain uses TRBV2 and TRBJ1-1, with 10 nucleotides matching TRBD1. Germline lookup yields CDR1 SNHLY and CDR2 FYNNEI. V trimming: 1 base; J trimming: 10 bases; junction bases outside the gene matches: 3. The CDR3 sequence is 13 residues long. For the CDR3, the DNA is TGTGCCAGCAGTGAAGGCGGACAGGGGGTAGCTTTCTTT. Amino acids: CASSEGGQGVAFF.

The gene calls are TRBV7-9 and TRBJ2-2; D unclear. V dropped 5 bases and J dropped 5 bases, with 9 bases sitting between them. CDR1 is SEHNR and CDR2 is FQNEAQ in the germline V gene (reference sequence). The CDR3 loop spans 13 amino acids. The CDR3 DNA sequence: TGTGCCAGCAGCCGTACGGAGACCGGGGAGCTGTTTTTT. This codes for CASSRTETGELFF. Combining the CDR3 with reference TRBV7-9 and TRBJ2-2 gives the whole variable domain DTGVSQNPRHKITKRGQNVTFRCDPISEHNRLYWYRQTLGQGPEFLTYFQNEAQLEKSRLLSDRFSAERPKGSFSTLEIQRTEQGDSAMYLCASSRTETGELFFGEGSRLTVL.

This clonotype has ten or more counts. This sequence joins TRBV6-5 and TRBJ1-3; D remains ambiguous. V was pared by 2 bases and J by 4 bases, with 12 bases between. Germline CDR1 MNHEY, CDR2 SVGAGI. The CDR3 extends over 15 amino acids. CDR3 bases: TGTGCCAGCAGTTACGTCGGTGCTGAGGGAAACACCATATATTTT. Translated: CASSYVGAEGNTIYF.

This clonotype was observed a few times. The V gene is TRBV19, the J gene TRBJ1-2; D unresolved. Trimming stripped 3 bases from V and 2 bases from J, with 16 bases between. The germline V gene has CDR1 LNHDA and CDR2 SQIVND (reference sequence). The CDR3 is 16 residues long. The CDR3 region is CASSIERGRPNYGYTF. In DNA form, the CDR3 reads TGTGCCAGTAGTATCGAGCGTGGACGGCCCAACTATGGCTACACCTTC.

This clonotype has a handful of counts. The genes are TRBV4-1 and TRBJ1-4, with D tentatively TRBD1 (6 bases). The CDR3 has 15 amino acids. The V gene's germline CDR1 is MGHRA and CDR2 YSYEKL. With 0 bases removed from V and 4 bases from J, the gap between germline ends came to 9 bases. The chain's CDR3 is CASSQEGTSNEKLFF. In DNA form, the CDR3 reads TGCGCCAGCAGCCAAGAGGGGACAAGTAATGAAAAACTGTTTTTT.

The V call is TRBV6-2 or TRBV6-3, the J call TRBJ2-2, with 9 bases matching TRBD1. The trim removed 5 bases at V and 7 bases at J, leaving 5 bases unmatched. CDR1 MNHEY and CDR2 SVGEGT come from the germline V gene. CDR3 length: 14 amino acids. This chain's CDR3 is CASSPTGGLGELFF. CDR3 coding DNA: TGTGCCAGCAGTCCCACAGGGGGCCTCGGGGAGCTGTTTTTT.

This sequence joins TRBV6-1 and TRBJ2-2; 8 bases match TRBD1. Germline lookup yields CDR1 MNHNS and CDR2 SASEGT. CDR3 length: 14 residues. The V segment lost 8 bases and the J segment 4 bases; nucleotides outside the gene matches: 6. Here the CDR3 reads CASSRGQGTGELFF. DNA for the CDR3: TGTGCCAGCTCCAGGGGGCAGGGCACCGGGGAGCTGTTTTTT.

V usage is TRBV18 and J usage is TRBJ1-5; no clear D. V shed 3 bases and J shed 6 bases, with 12 bases lying between them. The CDR3 is made up of 14 amino acids. The germline V gene encodes CDR1 KGHSH and CDR2 LQKENI. CDR3 loop: CASSPGRGSQPQHF. Written as DNA, the CDR3 is TGTGCCAGCTCACCCGGACGAGGCTCTCAGCCCCAGCATTTT.

This clonotype has a count of ten or more. The V call is TRBV12-3 or TRBV12-4, the J call TRBJ1-1; D gene uncertain. V gave up 3 bases and J gave up 3 bases, with 8 bases separating them. This CDR3 spans 13 amino acids. Here the CDR3 DNA reads TGTGCCAGCAGTTTTAAGAGCTACACTGAAGCTTTCTTT. Translation: CASSFKSYTEAFF.

A few counts support this clonotype. This rearrangement joins TRBV7-8 to TRBJ2-1, with D maybe TRBD2 (7 bases). Germline values: CDR1 SGHVS, CDR2 FQNEAQ. The CDR3 is 16 residues long. V lost 5 bases to trimming and J lost 5 bases, with 19 bases between them. The CDR3 spells CASSRGRGARNNEQFF. The CDR3 bases are TGTGCCAGCAGCCGTGGGAGGGGGGCAAGAAACAATGAGCAGTTCTTC. Together with reference TRBV7-8 and TRBJ2-1, the CDR3 gives the full variable domain: GAGVSQSPRYKVAKRGQDVALRCDPISGHVSLFWYQQALGQGPEFLTYFQNEAQLDKSGLPSDRFFAERPEGSVSTLKIQRTQQEDSAVYLCASSRGRGARNNEQFFGPGTRLTVL.

This clonotype was counted between two and nine times. The V gene is TRBV5-1, the J gene TRBJ1-2; no clear D. Trimming took off 5 bases at V and 5 bases at J, with 13 bases between the two ends. The CDR3 totals 13 residues. Germline CDR1 and CDR2: SGHRS and YFSETQ. The CDR3 DNA reads as TGCGCCAGCAGGCTGGGTCAGGAATATGGCTACACCTTC. Amino acid sequence: CASRLGQEYGYTF.

The V and J genes are TRBV7-8 and TRBJ1-5; 11 bases match TRBD1. With 5 bases clipped from V and 4 bases from J, the junction kept 7 bases outside the gene matches. Germline CDR1 and CDR2: SGHVS and FQNEAQ. This CDR3 contains 16 residues. The CDR3 DNA follows: TGTGCCAGCAGCATAAGGGACAGGGGGAAGAATCAGCCCCAGCATTTT. Protein sequence: CASSIRDRGKNQPQHF.

V gene TRBV6-1 combines with J gene TRBJ1-6; the match to TRBD1 covers 9 bases. With V trimmed by 7 bases and J by 8 bases, 12 bases remained unmatched. The CDR3 runs to 16 residues. Looked up from germline, CDR1 is MNHNS and CDR2 is SASEGT. CDR3 bases: TGTGCCAGCAAGGGACAGGGAGGACTTGGAGATTCACCCCTCCACTTT. As protein: CASKGQGGLGDSPLHF.

As DNA, the CDR3 is TGTGCCAGCAGCCCAGGGGACGGCCGAGGTACAGATACGCAGTATTTT. It codes for CASSPGDGRGTDTQYF. V usage is TRBV7-9 and J usage is TRBJ2-3; D might be TRBD1 (6 bases). Germline-derived CDR1 and CDR2 are SEHNR and FQNEAQ (reference sequence). The V and J ends lost 5 bases and 3 bases respectively, with 18 bases between them. The CDR3 loop spans 16 amino acids.

The sample holds a few counts of this clonotype. V is TRBV20-1 and J is TRBJ2-3; 11 bases align to TRBD2. The V gene's germline CDR1 is DFQATT and CDR2 SNEGSKA (reference sequence). This CDR3 has 16 residues. V trimming: 5 bases; J trimming: 5 bases; junction bases outside the gene matches: 12. CDR3 in DNA: TGCAGTGCTCTAACATCACCTAGCGGGGGGTTAGATACGCAGTATTTT. Protein: CSALTSPSGGLDTQYF.

This sequence joins TRBV20-1 and TRBJ1-3; 9 nucleotides agree with TRBD1. The CDR3 totals 14 residues. V trimming: 7 bases; J trimming: 8 bases; junction bases outside the gene matches: 12. The germline V gene encodes CDR1 DFQATT and CDR2 SNEGSKA (reference sequence). DNA for the CDR3: TGCAGTGTCTCGCCGGGACAGGGACCGTACACCATATATTTT. Protein product: CSVSPGQGPYTIYF.

This clonotype was seen a few times. The chain couples TRBV5-1 to TRBJ1-1; no reliable D call. V gave up 4 bases and J gave up 1 base, with 11 bases separating them. This CDR3 is built from 14 residues. Germline CDR1 SGHRS, CDR2 YFSETQ. In nucleotides, the CDR3 is TGCGCCAGCAGCACAGAGGGCGGGAACACTGAAGCTTTCTTT. Translated, it gives CASSTEGGNTEAFF.

This chain uses TRBV20-1 with TRBJ2-3, with a possible D match to TRBD2 (6 bases). Germline V gene data show CDR1 as DFQATT and CDR2 as SNEGSKA (reference sequence). There are 12 residues in the CDR3. V was trimmed by 5 bases and J by 4 bases, leaving 10 bases between them. In DNA form, the CDR3 reads TGCAGTGCTGGCGGGGCCCCAGATACGCAGTATTTT. It specifies CSAGGAPDTQYF.

V usage is TRBV29-1 and J usage is TRBJ2-2, with D possibly being TRBD2 (7 bases). The germline V gene has CDR1 SQVTM and CDR2 ANQGSEA. This CDR3 has 13 amino acids. V shed 7 bases and J shed 7 bases, with 16 bases lying between them. CDR3 DNA sequence: TGCAGCGCCTCGGGGGGACAATTCGGGGAGCTGTTTTTT. Its translation is CSASGGQFGELFF.

The rearrangement joins TRBV15 to TRBJ2-7, with D possibly being TRBD2 (6 bases). Trimming cost V 3 bases and J 2 bases, with 14 bases left between them. CDR1 LNHNV and CDR2 YYDKDF come from the germline V gene (reference sequence). The CDR3 has 15 residues. CDR3 loop: CATSSASAHTYEQYF. The CDR3 DNA follows: TGTGCCACCAGCAGCGCTAGCGCCCATACCTACGAGCAGTACTTC.

This clonotype showed up just a few times. The V and J genes are TRBV20-1 and TRBJ1-2; D gene ambiguous. CDR3 length: 14 amino acids. V lost 3 bases, J lost 1 base, and 12 bases lay in between. Germline CDR1 and CDR2: DFQATT and SNEGSKA (reference sequence). CDR3 in amino acids: CSASFLAVNYGYTF. Here the CDR3 DNA reads TGCAGTGCTAGCTTTCTGGCGGTTAACTATGGCTACACCTTC.

This clonotype has just a few counts. The CDR3 protein is CSARPTGFRGAEAFF. The CDR3 bases are TGCAGTGCTAGACCCACAGGGTTTCGGGGGGCTGAAGCTTTCTTT. This chain uses TRBV20-1 with TRBJ1-1; perhaps TRBD1 as D (6 bases). This CDR3 has 15 amino acids. V was pared by 2 bases and J by 6 bases, with 19 bases between. CDR1 and CDR2 from the germline V gene are DFQATT and SNEGSKA (reference sequence).

The chain links TRBV28 to TRBJ1-1; D is possibly TRBD1 (6 bases). CDR3 length: 17 amino acids. V was trimmed by 6 bases and J by 2 bases, leaving 22 bases between them. Germline V gene sequence: CDR1 MDHEN, CDR2 SYDVKM. This CDR3 reads CASSNRDKNHFNTEAFF. In DNA, the CDR3 is TGTGCCAGCAGCAACCGGGACAAGAATCACTTTAACACTGAAGCTTTCTTT. Supplemented by reference TRBV28 and TRBJ1-1, the full variable domain reads DVKVTQSSRYLVKRTGEKVFLECVQDMDHENMFWYRQDPGLGLRLIYFSYDVKMKEKGDIPEGYSVSREKKERFSLILESASTNQTSMYLCASSNRDKNHFNTEAFFGQGTRLTVV.